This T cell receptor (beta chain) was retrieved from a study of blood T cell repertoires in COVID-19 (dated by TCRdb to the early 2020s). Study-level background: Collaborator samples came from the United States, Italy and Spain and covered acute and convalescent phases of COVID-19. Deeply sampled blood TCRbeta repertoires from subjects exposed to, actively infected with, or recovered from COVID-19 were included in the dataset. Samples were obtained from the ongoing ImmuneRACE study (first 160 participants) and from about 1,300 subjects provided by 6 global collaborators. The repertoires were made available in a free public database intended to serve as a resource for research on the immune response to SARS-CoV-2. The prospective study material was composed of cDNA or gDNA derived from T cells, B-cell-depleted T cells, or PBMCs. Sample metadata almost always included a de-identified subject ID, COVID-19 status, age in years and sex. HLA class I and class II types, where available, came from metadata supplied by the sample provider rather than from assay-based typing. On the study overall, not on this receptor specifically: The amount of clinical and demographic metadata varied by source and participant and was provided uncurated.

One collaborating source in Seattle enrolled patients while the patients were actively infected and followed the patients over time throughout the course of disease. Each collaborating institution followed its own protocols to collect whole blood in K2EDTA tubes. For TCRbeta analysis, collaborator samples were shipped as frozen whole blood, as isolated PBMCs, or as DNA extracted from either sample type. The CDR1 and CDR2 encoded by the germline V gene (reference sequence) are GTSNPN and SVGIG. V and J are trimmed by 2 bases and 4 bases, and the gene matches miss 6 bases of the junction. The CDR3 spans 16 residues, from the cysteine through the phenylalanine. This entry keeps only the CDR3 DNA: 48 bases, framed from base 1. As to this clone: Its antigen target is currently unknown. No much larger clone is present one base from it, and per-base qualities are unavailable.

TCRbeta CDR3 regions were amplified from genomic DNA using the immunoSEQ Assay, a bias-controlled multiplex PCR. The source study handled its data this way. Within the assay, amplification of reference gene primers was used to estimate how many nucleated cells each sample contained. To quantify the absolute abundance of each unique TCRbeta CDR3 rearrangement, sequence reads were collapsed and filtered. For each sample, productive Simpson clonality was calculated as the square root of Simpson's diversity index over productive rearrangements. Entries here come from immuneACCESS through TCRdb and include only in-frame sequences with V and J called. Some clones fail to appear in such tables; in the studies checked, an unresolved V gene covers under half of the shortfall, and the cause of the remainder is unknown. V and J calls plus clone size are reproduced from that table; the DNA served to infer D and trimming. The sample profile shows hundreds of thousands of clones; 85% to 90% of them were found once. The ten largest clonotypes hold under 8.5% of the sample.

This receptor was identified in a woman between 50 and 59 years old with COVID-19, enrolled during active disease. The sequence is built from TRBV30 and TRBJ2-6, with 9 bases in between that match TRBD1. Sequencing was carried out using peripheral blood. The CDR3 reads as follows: CAWSFGTGPGANVLTF. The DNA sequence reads TGTGCCTGGAGTTTTGGGACAGGGCCCGGGGCCAACGTCCTGACTTTC.